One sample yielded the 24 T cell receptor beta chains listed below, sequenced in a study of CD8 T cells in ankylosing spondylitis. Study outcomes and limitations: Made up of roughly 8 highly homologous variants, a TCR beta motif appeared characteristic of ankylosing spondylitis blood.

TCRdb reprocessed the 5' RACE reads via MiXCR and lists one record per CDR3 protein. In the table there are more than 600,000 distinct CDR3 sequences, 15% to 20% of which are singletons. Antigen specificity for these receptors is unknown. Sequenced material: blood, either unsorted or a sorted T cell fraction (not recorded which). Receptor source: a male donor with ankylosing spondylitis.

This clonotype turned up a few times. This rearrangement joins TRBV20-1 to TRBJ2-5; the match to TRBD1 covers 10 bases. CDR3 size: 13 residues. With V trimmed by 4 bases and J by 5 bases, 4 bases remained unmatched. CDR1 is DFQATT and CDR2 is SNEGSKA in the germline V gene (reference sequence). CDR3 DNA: TGCAGTGCTAATGCGGACAGGGGGGAGACCCAGTACTTC. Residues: CSANADRGETQYF.

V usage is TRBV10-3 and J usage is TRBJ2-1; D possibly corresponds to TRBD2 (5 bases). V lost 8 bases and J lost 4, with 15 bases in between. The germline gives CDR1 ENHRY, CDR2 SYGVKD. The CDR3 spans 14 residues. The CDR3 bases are TGTGCCATCCGGGATCCACTTCTGTACAATGAGCAGTTCTTC. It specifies CAIRDPLLYNEQFF.

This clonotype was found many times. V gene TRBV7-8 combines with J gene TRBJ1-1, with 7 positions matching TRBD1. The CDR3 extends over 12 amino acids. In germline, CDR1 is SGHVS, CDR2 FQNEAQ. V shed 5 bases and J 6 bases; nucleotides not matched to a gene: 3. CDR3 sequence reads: CASSPDRAEAFF. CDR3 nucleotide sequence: TGTGCCAGCAGCCCAGACAGGGCTGAAGCTTTCTTT.

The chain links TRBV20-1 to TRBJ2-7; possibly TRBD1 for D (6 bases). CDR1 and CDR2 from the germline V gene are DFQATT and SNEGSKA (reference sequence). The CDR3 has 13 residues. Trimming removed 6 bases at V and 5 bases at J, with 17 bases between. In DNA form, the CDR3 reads TGCAGTGCCCCCGTTACAGGGCGAGACGAGCAGTACTTC. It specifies CSAPVTGRDEQYF.

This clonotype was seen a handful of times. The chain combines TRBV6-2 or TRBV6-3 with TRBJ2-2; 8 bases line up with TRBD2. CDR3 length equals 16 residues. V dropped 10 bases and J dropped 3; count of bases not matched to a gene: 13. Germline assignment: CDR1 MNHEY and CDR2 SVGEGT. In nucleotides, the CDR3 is TGTGCCACCCTATCTTTTAAAGCGGGAGACACCGGGGAGCTGTTTTTT. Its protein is CATLSFKAGDTGELFF.

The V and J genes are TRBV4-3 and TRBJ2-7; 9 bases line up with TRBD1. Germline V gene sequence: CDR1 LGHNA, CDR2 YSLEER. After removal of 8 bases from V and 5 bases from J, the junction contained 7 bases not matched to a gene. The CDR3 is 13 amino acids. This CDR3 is CASGDRGLHEQYF. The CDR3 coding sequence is TGCGCCAGCGGAGACAGGGGGTTACACGAGCAGTACTTC.

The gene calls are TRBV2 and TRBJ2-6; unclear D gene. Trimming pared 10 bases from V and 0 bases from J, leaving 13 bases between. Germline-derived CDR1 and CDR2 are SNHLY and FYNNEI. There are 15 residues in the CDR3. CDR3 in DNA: TGTGCCACCAGACCCGACATCTCTGGGGCCAACGTCCTGACTTTC. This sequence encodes CATRPDISGANVLTF. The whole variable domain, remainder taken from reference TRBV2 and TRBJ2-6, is EPEVTQTPSHQVTQMGQEVILRCVPISNHLYFYWYRQILGQKVEFLVSFYNNEISEKSEIFDDQFSVERPDGSNFTLKIRSTKLEDSAMYFCATRPDISGANVLTFGAGSRLTVL.

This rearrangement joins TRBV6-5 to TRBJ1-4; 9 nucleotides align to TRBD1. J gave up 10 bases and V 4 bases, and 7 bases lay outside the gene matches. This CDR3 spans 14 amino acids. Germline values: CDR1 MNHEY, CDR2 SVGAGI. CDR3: CASSSTGGGVKLFF. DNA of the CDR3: TGTGCCAGCAGTTCGACAGGGGGAGGTGTAAAACTGTTTTTT.

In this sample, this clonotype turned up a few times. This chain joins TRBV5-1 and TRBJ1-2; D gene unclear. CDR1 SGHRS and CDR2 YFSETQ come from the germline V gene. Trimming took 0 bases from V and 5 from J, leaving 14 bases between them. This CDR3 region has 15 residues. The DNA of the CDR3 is TGCGCCAGCAGCTTGGCCTTTGTACCCACATATGGCTACACCTTC. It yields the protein CASSLAFVPTYGYTF.

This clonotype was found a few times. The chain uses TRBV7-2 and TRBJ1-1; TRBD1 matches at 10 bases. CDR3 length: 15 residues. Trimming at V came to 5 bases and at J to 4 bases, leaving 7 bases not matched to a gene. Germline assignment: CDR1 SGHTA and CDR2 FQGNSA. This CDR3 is CASSPRQGAGTEAFF. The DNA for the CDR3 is TGTGCCAGCAGCCCTCGACAGGGGGCGGGCACTGAAGCTTTCTTT.

CDR3 DNA sequence: TGCAGTGCTGGCCGGAGTGACGGGAAGGGTAACTATGGCTACACCTTC. Protein: CSAGRSDGKGNYGYTF. The V and J genes are TRBV20-1 and TRBJ1-2; D gene ambiguous. The germline V gene has CDR1 DFQATT and CDR2 SNEGSKA (reference sequence). This CDR3 spans 16 amino acids. V lost 5 bases to trimming and J lost 1 base, with 20 bases between them.

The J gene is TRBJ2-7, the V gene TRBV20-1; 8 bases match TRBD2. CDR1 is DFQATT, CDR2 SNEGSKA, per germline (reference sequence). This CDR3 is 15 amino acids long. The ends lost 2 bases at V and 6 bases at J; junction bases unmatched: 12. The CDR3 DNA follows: TGCAGTGCTAGATCTCCCGGGACTAGTCACTCCGAGCAGTACTTC. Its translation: CSARSPGTSHSEQYF.

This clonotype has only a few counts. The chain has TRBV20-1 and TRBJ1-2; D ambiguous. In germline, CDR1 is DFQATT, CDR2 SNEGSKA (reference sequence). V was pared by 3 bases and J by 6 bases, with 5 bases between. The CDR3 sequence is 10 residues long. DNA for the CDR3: TGCAGTGCTAGGAACAATGGCTACACCTTC. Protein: CSARNNGYTF.

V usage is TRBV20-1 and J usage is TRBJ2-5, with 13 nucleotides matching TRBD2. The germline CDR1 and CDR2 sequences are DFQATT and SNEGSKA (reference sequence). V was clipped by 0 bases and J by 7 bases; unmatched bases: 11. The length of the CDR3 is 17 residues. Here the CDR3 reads CSAREQTGLAGPGTQYF. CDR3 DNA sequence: TGCAGTGCTAGAGAACAAACGGGACTAGCGGGGCCCGGGACCCAGTACTTC.

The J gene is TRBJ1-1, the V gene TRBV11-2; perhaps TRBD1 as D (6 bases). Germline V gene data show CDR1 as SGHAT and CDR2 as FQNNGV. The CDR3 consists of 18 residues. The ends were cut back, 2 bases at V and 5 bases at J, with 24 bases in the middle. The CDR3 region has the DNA TGTGCCAGCAGCTTAAAGGGTCTGGGGGGCGGAAGTGGTACTGAAGCTTTCTTT. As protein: CASSLKGLGGGSGTEAFF.

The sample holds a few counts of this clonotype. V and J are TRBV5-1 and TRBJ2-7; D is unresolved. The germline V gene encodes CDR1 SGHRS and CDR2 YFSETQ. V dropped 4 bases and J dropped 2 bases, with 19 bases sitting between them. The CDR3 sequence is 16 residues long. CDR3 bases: TGCGCCAGCAGCCGCCTATCGTCAGGTCCCACCTACGAGCAGTACTTC. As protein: CASSRLSSGPTYEQYF.

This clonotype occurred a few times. The CDR3 DNA follows: TGTGCCAGCAGTTTACTGCGGACTAGCGGGGGGATTGCGATTAGCACAGATACGCAGTATTTT. Its protein product is CASSLLRTSGGIAISTDTQYF. This sequence joins TRBV27 and TRBJ2-3, with 14 nucleotides matching TRBD2. V shed 2 bases and J 0 bases; nucleotides not matched to a gene: 13. This CDR3 spans 21 amino acids. CDR1 MNHEY and CDR2 SMNVEV come from the germline V gene (reference sequence).

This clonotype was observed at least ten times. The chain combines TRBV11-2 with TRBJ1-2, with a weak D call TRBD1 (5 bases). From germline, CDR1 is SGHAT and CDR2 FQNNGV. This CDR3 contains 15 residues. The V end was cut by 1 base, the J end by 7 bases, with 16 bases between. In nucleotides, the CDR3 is TGTGCCAGCAGCTTAGTTTCCGGGGCGGGAGGTGGCTACACCTTC. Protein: CASSLVSGAGGGYTF.

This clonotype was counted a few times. Written as DNA, the CDR3 is TGTGCCAGCAGCTCTAGGACCTATACGAACACCGGGGAGCTGTTTTTT. Translating gives CASSSRTYTNTGELFF. V usage is TRBV5-4 and J usage is TRBJ2-2; D is unresolved. Trimming took 3 bases from V and 0 from J, leaving 12 bases between them. Per germline, CDR1 SGHNT and CDR2 YYREEE (reference sequence). The CDR3 consists of 16 residues.

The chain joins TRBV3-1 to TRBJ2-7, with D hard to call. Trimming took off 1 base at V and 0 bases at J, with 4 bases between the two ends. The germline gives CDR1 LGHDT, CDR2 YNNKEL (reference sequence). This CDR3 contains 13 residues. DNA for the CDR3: TGTGCCAGCAGCCAAGCTTTCTCCTACGAGCAGTACTTC. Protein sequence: CASSQAFSYEQYF.

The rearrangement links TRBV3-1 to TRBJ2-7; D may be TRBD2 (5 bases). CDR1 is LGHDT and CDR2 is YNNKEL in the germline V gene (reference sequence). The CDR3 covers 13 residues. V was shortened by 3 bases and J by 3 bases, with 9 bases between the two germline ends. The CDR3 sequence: CASSQRAVYEQYF. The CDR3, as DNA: TGTGCCAGCAGCCAGAGGGCAGTCTACGAGCAGTACTTC.

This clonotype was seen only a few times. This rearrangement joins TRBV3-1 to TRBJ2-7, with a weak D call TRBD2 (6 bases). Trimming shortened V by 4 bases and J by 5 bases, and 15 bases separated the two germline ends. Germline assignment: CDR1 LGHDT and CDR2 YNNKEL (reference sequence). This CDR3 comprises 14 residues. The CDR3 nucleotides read TGTGCCAGCAGCCCCCATAGCGGCCGAGACGAGCAGTACTTC. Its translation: CASSPHSGRDEQYF.

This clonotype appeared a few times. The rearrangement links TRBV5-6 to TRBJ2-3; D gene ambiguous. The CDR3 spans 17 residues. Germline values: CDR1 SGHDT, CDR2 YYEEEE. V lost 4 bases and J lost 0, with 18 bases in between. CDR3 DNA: TGTGCCAGCAGCCCGCGGTGGCGGATAACTAGCACAGATACGCAGTATTTT. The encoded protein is CASSPRWRITSTDTQYF.

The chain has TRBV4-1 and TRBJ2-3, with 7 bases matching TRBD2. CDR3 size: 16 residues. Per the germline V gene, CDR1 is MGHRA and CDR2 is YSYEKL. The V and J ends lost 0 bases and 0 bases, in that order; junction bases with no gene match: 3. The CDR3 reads CASSQELAKSTDTQYF. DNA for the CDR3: TGCGCCAGCAGCCAAGAACTAGCGAAAAGCACAGATACGCAGTATTTT.